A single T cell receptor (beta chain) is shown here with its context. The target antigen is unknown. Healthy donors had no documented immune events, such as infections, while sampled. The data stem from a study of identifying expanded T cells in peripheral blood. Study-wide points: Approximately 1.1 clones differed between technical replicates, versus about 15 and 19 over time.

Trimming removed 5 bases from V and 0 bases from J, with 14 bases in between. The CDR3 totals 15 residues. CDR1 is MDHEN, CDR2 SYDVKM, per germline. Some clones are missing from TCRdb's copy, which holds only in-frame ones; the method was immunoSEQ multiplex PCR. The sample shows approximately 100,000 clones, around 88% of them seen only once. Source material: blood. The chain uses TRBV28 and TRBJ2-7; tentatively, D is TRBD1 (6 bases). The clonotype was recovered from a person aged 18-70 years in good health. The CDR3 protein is CASSILTDSSYEQYF. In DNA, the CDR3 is TGTGCCAGCAGTATCCTGACGGACAGCTCCTACGAGCAGTACTTC.